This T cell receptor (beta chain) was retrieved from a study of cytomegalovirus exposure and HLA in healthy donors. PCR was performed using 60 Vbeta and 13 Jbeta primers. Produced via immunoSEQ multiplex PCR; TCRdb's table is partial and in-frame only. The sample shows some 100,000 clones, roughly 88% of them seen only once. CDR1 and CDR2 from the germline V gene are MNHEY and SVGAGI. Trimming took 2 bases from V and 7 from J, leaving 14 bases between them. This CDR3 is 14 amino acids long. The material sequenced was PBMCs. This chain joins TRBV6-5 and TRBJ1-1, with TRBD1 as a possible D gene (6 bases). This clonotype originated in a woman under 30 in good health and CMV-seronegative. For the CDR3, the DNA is TGTGCCAGCAGTTACAATGTACAGGGTGTTGAAGCTTTCTTT. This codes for CASSYNVQGVEAFF.